This T cell receptor (beta chain) was found in a study of T cells expressing NK-cell markers. Points from the study as a whole: About six donors carried dominant NKG2C+ clonotypes that made up roughly 1.0-7.5% of their CD8+ T cells.

After re-calling the 5' RACE reads, TCRdb lists one entry per CDR3 protein, DNA absent. The listing contains around 140,000 distinct CDR3 sequences. With regard to this clonotype: Its antigen is currently unknown.

This CDR3 is 14 amino acids long. Germline V gene data show CDR1 as SEHNR and CDR2 as FQNEAQ (reference sequence). This clonotype was obtained from a man between 18 and 35 years old in good health. The chain combines TRBV7-9 with TRBJ2-7; TCRdb calls TRBD1, which cannot be checked without DNA. The sample was blood T cells: a sorted CD56 or NKG2C T cell subset, CD4+ or CD8+ T cells, or bulk PBMC T cells (not recorded which). CDR3 region: CASSLAGHPYEQYF.